This TCR beta chain was documented in a study of T cells after posttransplantation cyclophosphamide. A remark on this clone: The antigen is not known.

The germline CDR1 and CDR2 sequences are LGHNA and YNFKEQ. V lost 0 bases, J lost 9 bases, and 10 bases stayed unmatched. The CDR3 totals 16 residues. Methotrexate plus calcineurin inhibitor accompanied controls' myeloablative marrow transplants; sampling was 1 year later. Data came from immunoSEQ multiplex PCR; TCRdb stores just in-frame clones and leaves some out. The data contain 15,000 to 17,000 clones, less than 90% of them singletons. Broader study findings: TRB clonality was highly associated with recipient CMV seropositivity and reactivation. Donor-recipient repertoire similarity was low at 1-2 months, rising over year one. Tissue-infiltrating T cells from skin or gut overlapped little with blood T cells.

This specimen was PBMCs, taken less than 400 days after allogeneic stem cell transplant with calcineurin inhibitor and methotrexate. This clonotype originated in a male patient in his late teens or twenties who received an allogeneic stem cell transplant from a related donor, was CMV-positive, and had no GVHD. Some T cells may possibly be graft donor cells. V usage is TRBV4-2 and J usage is TRBJ2-1; TRBD2 matches 8 bases. CDR3: CASSQEPSGSNSEQFF. Written as DNA, the CDR3 is TGTGCCAGCAGCCAAGAGCCTAGCGGGTCGAATAGTGAGCAGTTCTTC.